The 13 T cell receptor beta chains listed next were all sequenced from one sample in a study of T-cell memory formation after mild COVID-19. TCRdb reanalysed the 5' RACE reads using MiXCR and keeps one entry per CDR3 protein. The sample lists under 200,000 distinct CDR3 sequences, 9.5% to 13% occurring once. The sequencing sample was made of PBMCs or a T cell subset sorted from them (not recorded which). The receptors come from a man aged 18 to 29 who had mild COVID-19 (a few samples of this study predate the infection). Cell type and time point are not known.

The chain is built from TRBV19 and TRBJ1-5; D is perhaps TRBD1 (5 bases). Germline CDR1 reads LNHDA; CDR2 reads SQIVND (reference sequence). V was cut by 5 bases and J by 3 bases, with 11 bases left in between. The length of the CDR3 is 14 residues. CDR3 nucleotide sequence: TGTGCCAGTAGTTCGTCAGGGCCCAATCAGCCCCAGCATTTT. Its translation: CASSSSGPNQPQHF.

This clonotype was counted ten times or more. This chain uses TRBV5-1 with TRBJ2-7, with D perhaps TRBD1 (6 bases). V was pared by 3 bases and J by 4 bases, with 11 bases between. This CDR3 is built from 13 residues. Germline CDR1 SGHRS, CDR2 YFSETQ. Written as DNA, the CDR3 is TGCGCCAGCAGCTCCCCAGGGGCGTACGAGCAGTACTTC. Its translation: CASSSPGAYEQYF.

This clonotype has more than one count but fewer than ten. CDR3 residues: CASSRGSGSYEQYF. CDR3 nucleotide sequence: TGCGCCAGCAGCCGAGGTTCGGGTTCCTACGAGCAGTACTTC. The V gene is TRBV5-1, the J gene TRBJ2-7, with D unclear. CDR1 and CDR2 (germline): SGHRS, YFSETQ. The CDR3 totals 14 residues. The germline V and J ends were trimmed by 4 bases and 1 base, with 12 bases remaining between them.

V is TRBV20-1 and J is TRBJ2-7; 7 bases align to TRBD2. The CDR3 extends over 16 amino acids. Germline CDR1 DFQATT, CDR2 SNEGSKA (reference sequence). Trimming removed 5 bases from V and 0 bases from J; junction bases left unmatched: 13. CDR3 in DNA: TGCAGTGCTCCACGGGGTTGGGGGGGGAGCTCCTACGAGCAGTACTTC. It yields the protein CSAPRGWGGSSYEQYF.

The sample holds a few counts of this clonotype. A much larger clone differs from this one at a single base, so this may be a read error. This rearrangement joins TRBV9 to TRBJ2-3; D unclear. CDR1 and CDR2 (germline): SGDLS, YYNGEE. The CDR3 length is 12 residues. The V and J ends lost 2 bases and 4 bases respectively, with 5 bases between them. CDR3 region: CASSVSADTQYF. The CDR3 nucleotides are TGTGCCAGCAGCGTTAGTGCAGATACGCAGTATTTT.

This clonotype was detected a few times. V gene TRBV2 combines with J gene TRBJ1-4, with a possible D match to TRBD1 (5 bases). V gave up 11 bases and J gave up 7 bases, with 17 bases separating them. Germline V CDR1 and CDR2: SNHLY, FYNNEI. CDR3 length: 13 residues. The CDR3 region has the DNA TGTGCCTGCTCGGGGGGAGACAGTGAAAAACTGTTTTTT. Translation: CACSGGDSEKLFF.

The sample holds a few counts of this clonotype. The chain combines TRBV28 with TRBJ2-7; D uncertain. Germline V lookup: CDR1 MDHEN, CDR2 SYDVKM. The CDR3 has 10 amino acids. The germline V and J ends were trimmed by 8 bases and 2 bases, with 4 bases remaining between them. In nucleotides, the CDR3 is TGTGCCAGCCGGGCCTACGAGCAGTACTTC. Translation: CASRAYEQYF.

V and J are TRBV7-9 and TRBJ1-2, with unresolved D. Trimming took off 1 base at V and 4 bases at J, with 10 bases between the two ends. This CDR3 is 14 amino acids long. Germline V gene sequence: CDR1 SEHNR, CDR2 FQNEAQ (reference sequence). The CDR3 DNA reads TGTGCCAGCAGCTTAGGTAGTATGCGCTATGGCTACACCTTC. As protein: CASSLGSMRYGYTF.

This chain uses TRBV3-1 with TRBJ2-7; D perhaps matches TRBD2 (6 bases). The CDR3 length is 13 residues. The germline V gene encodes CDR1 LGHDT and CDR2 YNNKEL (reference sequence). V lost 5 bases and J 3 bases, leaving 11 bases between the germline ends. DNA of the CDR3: TGTGCCAGCAGCTACCCGGGGGACTACGAGCAGTACTTC. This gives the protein CASSYPGDYEQYF.

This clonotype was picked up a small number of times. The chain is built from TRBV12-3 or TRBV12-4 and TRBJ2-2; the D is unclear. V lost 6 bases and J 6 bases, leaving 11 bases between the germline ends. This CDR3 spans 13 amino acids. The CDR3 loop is CASSSLGPGELFF. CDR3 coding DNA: TGTGCCAGCAGCTCCTTAGGGCCCGGGGAGCTGTTTTTT.

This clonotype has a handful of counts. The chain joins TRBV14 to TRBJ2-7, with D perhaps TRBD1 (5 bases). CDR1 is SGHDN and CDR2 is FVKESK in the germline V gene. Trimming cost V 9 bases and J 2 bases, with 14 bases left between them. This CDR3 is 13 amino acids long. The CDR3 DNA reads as TGTGCCAGTTCGAGACAGCACCCCTACGAGCAGTACTTC. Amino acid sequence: CASSRQHPYEQYF.

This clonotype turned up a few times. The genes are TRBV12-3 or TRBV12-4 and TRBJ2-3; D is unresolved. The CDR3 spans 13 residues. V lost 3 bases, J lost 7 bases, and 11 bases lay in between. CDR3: CASSFGDLNTQYF. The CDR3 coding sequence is TGTGCCAGCAGTTTCGGAGACCTCAATACGCAGTATTTT.

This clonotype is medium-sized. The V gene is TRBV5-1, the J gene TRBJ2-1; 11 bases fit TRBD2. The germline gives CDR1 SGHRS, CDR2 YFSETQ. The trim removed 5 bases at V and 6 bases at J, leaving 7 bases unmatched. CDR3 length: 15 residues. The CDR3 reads CASRDGTSGLNEQFF. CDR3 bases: TGCGCCAGCAGGGACGGGACTAGCGGCCTCAATGAGCAGTTCTTC.